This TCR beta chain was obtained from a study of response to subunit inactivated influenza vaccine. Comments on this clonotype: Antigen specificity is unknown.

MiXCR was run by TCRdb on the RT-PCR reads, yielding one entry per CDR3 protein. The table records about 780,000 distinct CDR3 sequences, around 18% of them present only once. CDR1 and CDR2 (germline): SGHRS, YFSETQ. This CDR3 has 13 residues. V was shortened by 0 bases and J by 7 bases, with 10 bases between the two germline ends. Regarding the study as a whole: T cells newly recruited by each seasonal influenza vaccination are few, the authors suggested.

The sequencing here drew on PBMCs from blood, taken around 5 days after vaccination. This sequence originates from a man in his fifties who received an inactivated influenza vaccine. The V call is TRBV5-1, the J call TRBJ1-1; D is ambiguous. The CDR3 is CASSLDAGIEAFF. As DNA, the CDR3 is TGCGCCAGCAGCTTGGACGCGGGGATTGAAGCTTTCTTT.